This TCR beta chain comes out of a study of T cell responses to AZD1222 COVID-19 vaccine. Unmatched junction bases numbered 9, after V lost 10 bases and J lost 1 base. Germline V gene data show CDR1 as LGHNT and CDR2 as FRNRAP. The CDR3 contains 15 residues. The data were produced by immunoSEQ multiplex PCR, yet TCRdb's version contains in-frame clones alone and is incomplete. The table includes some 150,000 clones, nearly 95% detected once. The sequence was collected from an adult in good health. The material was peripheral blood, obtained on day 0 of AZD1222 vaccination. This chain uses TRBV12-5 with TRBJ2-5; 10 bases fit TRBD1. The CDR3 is CATNTGTGVQETQYF. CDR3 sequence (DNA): TGTGCTACCAATACCGGGACAGGGGTCCAAGAGACCCAGTACTTC.